The clone carrying this T cell receptor (beta chain) was counted once. The entry originates in a study of blood T cells in healthy people across ages. Germline assignment: CDR1 LNHNV and CDR2 YYDKDF (reference sequence). The CDR3 totals 15 residues. V lost 0 bases to trimming and J lost 2 bases, with 10 bases between them. Through a sample-barcoded 5' primer and a J-beta primer mix, a second PCR was run for roughly 7 to 11 cycles. TCRdb processed the 5' RACE reads anew with MiXCR; each CDR3 protein has one entry. This table has 1.5 million to 2 million distinct CDR3 sequences, approximately 50% appearing once.

Sequencing used blood. This sequence joins TRBV15 and TRBJ1-1; no definite D call. This clonotype originated in a woman in her 40s in good health. Here the CDR3 DNA reads TGTGCCACCAGCAGAGATCTCGGGTCTAACACTGAAGCTTTCTTT. Amino acid sequence: CATSRDLGSNTEAFF.